The 14 T cell receptor beta chains below were found in one sample sequenced in a study of cytomegalovirus exposure and HLA in healthy donors (dated by TCRdb to 2017 to 2019). Library preparation was by the immunoSEQ multiplex PCR assay. The multiplex PCR relied on a mix of 60 forward primers for TCR Vbeta segments and 13 reverse primers for TCR Jbeta segments. TCRdb limited this immuneACCESS table to in-frame rearrangements with V and J called. A share of clones is missing; checked studies link under half to unresolved V genes, and the rest is unexplained. The sample yields around 170,000 clones; 82% were counted once. Clones ranked in the top ten supply around 0.8% of the sample. The sequenced material came from PBMCs. These receptors came from a woman aged 18-29 years in good health and CMV-seronegative.

This chain links TRBV7-7 with TRBJ2-1, with D possibly being TRBD2 (6 bases). Looked up from germline, CDR1 is SSHAT and CDR2 is FNYEAQ (reference sequence). The V gene lost 5 bases and the J gene lost 7 bases, with 15 bases spanning the gap. CDR3 length: 14 amino acids. CDR3: CASSPPGRLNEQFF. The CDR3 DNA reads as TGTGCCAGCAGCCCCCCTGGGAGGTTGAATGAGCAGTTCTTC.

This chain links TRBV7-9 with TRBJ1-2; TRBD1 aligns across 7 bases. The junction had 9 bases not matched to a gene; V was cut back by 1 base and J by 1 base. Germline CDR1 is SEHNR and CDR2 is FQNEAQ (reference sequence). CDR3 length equals 17 residues. CDR3 sequence: CASSLGGGDVLNYGYTF. CDR3 bases: TGTGCCAGCAGCTTAGGAGGGGGCGACGTCCTTAACTATGGCTACACCTTC.

The chain recombines TRBV27 with TRBJ2-1; 10 nucleotides agree with TRBD2. This CDR3 spans 15 amino acids. Germline CDR1 and CDR2: MNHEY and SMNVEV (reference sequence). After removal of 4 bases from V and 4 bases from J, the junction contained 4 bases not matched to a gene. The CDR3 DNA follows: TGTGCCAGCAGTTGGAAGCGGGAGGGGTACAATGAGCAGTTCTTC. Encoded protein: CASSWKREGYNEQFF.

The V call is TRBV9, the J call TRBJ2-1; 7 bases map to TRBD2. This CDR3 contains 15 residues. Per germline, CDR1 SGDLS and CDR2 YYNGEE. After removal of 0 bases from V and 7 bases from J, the junction contained 7 bases not matched to a gene. The CDR3 DNA sequence: TGTGCCAGCAGCGTAGCTATCAGCGGGGAGAATGAGCAGTTCTTC. It yields the protein CASSVAISGENEQFF.

This clone was found a few times. This chain connects TRBV5-6 to TRBJ1-1, with unresolved D. CDR1 is SGHDT, CDR2 YYEEEE, per germline. The V and J ends lost 5 bases and 0 bases respectively, with 5 bases between them. CDR3 length: 12 residues. The CDR3 DNA is TGTGCCAGCAGACGGTTGAACACTGAAGCTTTCTTT. This gives the protein CASRRLNTEAFF.

This clone was observed a few times. V and J are TRBV28 and TRBJ1-4, with 7 nucleotides matching TRBD1. This CDR3 spans 16 amino acids. Germline values: CDR1 MDHEN, CDR2 SYDVKM. V lost 4 bases, J lost 3 bases, and 8 bases stayed unmatched. In nucleotides, the CDR3 is TGTGCCAGCAGTTCCACAACCGGGACAGCTAATGAAAAACTGTTTTTT. Translated: CASSSTTGTANEKLFF.

This clone was observed a handful of times. This chain joins TRBV6-5 and TRBJ1-2, with 8 nucleotides matching TRBD1. Germline V gene sequence: CDR1 MNHEY, CDR2 SVGAGI. There are 14 residues in the CDR3. Germline trimming cut 5 bases from V and 7 bases from J; bases unmatched to any gene: 9. The DNA of the CDR3 is TGTGCCAGCAGTGATCCACAGGGGGTAGGTGGCTACACCTTC. Translated, it gives CASSDPQGVGGYTF.

The chain uses TRBV6-1 and TRBJ1-2; 8 bases map to TRBD1. The trim removed 6 bases at V and 4 bases at J, leaving 10 bases unmatched. Germline-derived CDR1 and CDR2 are MNHNS and SASEGT. The CDR3 runs to 15 residues. CDR3: CASSPWTGSGYGYTF. DNA for the CDR3: TGTGCCAGCAGCCCATGGACAGGGTCCGGCTATGGCTACACCTTC.

The rearrangement uses TRBV5-1 and TRBJ2-1; 11 bases line up with TRBD1. This CDR3 spans 14 amino acids. The germline CDR1 and CDR2 sequences are SGHRS and YFSETQ. J gave up 7 bases and V 3 bases, and 3 bases lay outside the gene matches. The CDR3 protein is CASSSRDRGNEQFF. CDR3 sequence (DNA): TGCGCCAGCAGCTCCAGGGACAGGGGGAATGAGCAGTTCTTC. Based on the CDR3 plus reference TRBV5-1 and TRBJ2-1, the full variable domain is KAGVTQTPRYLIKTRGQQVTLSCSPISGHRSVSWYQQTPGQGLQFLFEYFSETQRNKGNFPGRFSGRQFSNSRSEMNVSTLELGDSALYLCASSSRDRGNEQFFGPGTRLTVL.

The chain combines TRBV2 with TRBJ1-2, with 9 bases identical to TRBD1. The CDR3 contains 15 residues. The trim removed 4 bases at V and 8 bases at J, leaving 11 bases unmatched. The germline gives CDR1 SNHLY, CDR2 FYNNEI. The CDR3 loop reads CASSGGTGWLTGYTF. In DNA form, the CDR3 reads TGTGCCAGCAGTGGTGGGACAGGGTGGCTTACGGGCTACACCTTC.

The V call is TRBV27, the J call TRBJ2-1; D is possibly TRBD2 (6 bases). CDR1 and CDR2 from the germline V gene are MNHEY and SMNVEV (reference sequence). This CDR3 region has 16 residues. The V end lost 6 bases, the J end lost 0 bases, and 15 bases lay between the germline ends. CDR3 DNA sequence: TGTGCCAGCAGGGTCCTGGGGGGAGTCTCCTACAATGAGCAGTTCTTC. Encoded protein: CASRVLGGVSYNEQFF.

The rearrangement uses TRBV6-4 and TRBJ2-1, with 7 bases that match TRBD2. J gave up 3 bases and V 4 bases, and 21 bases lay outside the gene matches. CDR1 is MRHNA and CDR2 is SNTAGT in the germline V gene. This CDR3 is 20 amino acids long. In nucleotides, the CDR3 is TGTGCCAGCAGTGCTCAACCGGGGTGGACGGCGGGAGTTTTCTACAATGAGCAGTTCTTC. This sequence encodes CASSAQPGWTAGVFYNEQFF.

The chain carries TRBV29-1 and TRBJ1-2; D perhaps matches TRBD1 (6 bases). Germline CDR1 SQVTM, CDR2 ANQGSEA. The CDR3 consists of 14 residues. Trimming removed 3 bases at V and 3 bases at J, with 14 bases between. The DNA of the CDR3 is TGCAGCGTTGAGGGGAGGGGGGTAGACTATGGCTACACCTTC. It is translated as CSVEGRGVDYGYTF.

This clone appeared once. The chain employs TRBV11-2 and TRBJ1-4, with 9 bases lining up with TRBD1. The germline V gene has CDR1 SGHAT and CDR2 FQNNGV. CDR3 length: 17 residues. Losses at the gene ends were 4 bases for V and 2 bases for J; bases not matched to a gene: 8. CDR3 in amino acids: CASSSYRGLSTNEKLFF. The CDR3 region has the DNA TGTGCCAGCAGCTCCTACAGGGGGCTATCGACTAATGAAAAACTGTTTTTT.